One T cell receptor beta chain is described in this entry. Its antigen target is currently unknown. Base qualities are missing; no much larger clone stands one base away. The CDR1 and CDR2 encoded by the germline V gene (reference sequence) are LNHDA and SQIVND. The CDR3 goes from the cysteine to the phenylalanine over 15 residues. Solely the CDR3 DNA is kept, with 45 bases framed from the first base. The germline V and J ends show losses of 5 bases and 7 bases respectively, and no gene match explains 13 bases of the junction. Donors formed part of the validation cohort, which comprised fewer than 150 subjects and was distinct from the first cohort of 666 subjects. This sample was included in a study of cytomegalovirus exposure and HLA in healthy donors (TCRdb year 2017). With regard to the full study: According to a later analysis, the approximately 130 validation repertoires were produced on the same platform as the roughly 600 repertoires of the first cohort. The study aimed to test whether signatures of past pathogen exposure could be identified by cataloging public T cell receptors. The study combined high-throughput TCR immunosequencing, statistical association of individual TCRs with disease status, and machine learning to predict cytomegalovirus infection status. A separate validation cohort of about 110 different subjects was used in addition to the roughly 670-subject first cohort.

The full study reports these points: In a later analysis, TCRs clustered in the first cohort were found to also tend to co-occur in the 110 or so validation repertoires, with 90% to 95% of cluster scores above 0. Most TCR sequences were observed very rarely across donors, whereas some public TCRs were present in many individuals. Three of the identified cytomegalovirus-associated TCR beta chains were confirmed in vitro to be specific for cytomegalovirus antigens. The authors suggested that the approach could potentially be generalized to other disease states and immunological phenotypes. In both the original and validation cohorts, the classifier was reported to diagnose cytomegalovirus status with high specificity and sensitivity. A total of 164 TCR beta chains were listed by the study as associated with cytomegalovirus. A later analysis had no HLA typing for the validation cohort, so co-occurrence there was scored across all 120 repertoires.

The library was made by the immunoSEQ multiplex PCR assay. Concerning the study's data processing: To diagnose cytomegalovirus status from the catalog of TCR beta chain sequences, a statistical classification framework was built. The table comes from immuneACCESS by way of TCRdb, which keeps in-frame sequences with V and J called. Part of the clones is missing from these tables; in studies checked, under half for an unresolved V gene and the rest for unknown reasons. That table gives V, J and clone size, and the DNA gave D and trimming. This sample holds under 250,000 clones; around nine tenths were observed only once. The leading ten clones occupy 0.85% to 1.2% of the sample.

The V and J genes are TRBV19 and TRBJ1-2; TRBD1 aligns with 7 central bases. What was sequenced was PBMCs. The source is a young woman in good health and CMV-seronegative. The CDR3 sequence is CASSWDSSSRGGYTF. Here is the DNA: TGTGCCAGTAGTTGGGACAGCTCATCAAGGGGTGGCTACACCTTC.